A single T cell receptor (beta chain) is shown here with its context. Its antigen is not known. Second-dose intervals of approximately 4 or approximately 12 weeks were pooled. This record belongs to a study of T cell responses to AZD1222 COVID-19 vaccine. Study-wide results and caveats: The donor group comprised mostly white British people and more females; the analysis possibly underestimated clonal diversity.

Sequencing was performed with immunoSEQ multiplex PCR; in TCRdb, only in-frame clones are kept and a portion is missing. The sample holds roughly 140,000 clones, 92% seen once. Germline CDR1 reads LNHDA; CDR2 reads SQIVND (reference sequence). The CDR3 has 16 amino acids. V lost 7 bases to trimming and J lost 2 bases, with 18 bases between them. The TCR originated in an adult who received the AZD1222 COVID-19 vaccine. The rearrangement joins TRBV19 to TRBJ1-5; possible D gene TRBD1, 5 bases. Sample: peripheral blood, taken 28 days after the second AZD1222 dose. The CDR3 is CASTPNQGRGNQPQHF. CDR3 nucleotides: TGTGCCAGTACCCCAAACCAGGGCAGGGGCAATCAGCCCCAGCATTTT. Full variable domain (outside the CDR3, taken from reference TRBV19 and TRBJ1-5): DGGITQSPKYLFRKEGQNVTLSCEQNLNHDAMYWYRQDPGQGLRLIYYSQIVNDFQKGDIAEGYSVSREKKESFPLTVTSAQKNPTAFYLCASTPNQGRGNQPQHFGDGTRLSIL.